Listed below are T cell receptor beta chains from one sample, sequenced in a study of tumor-infiltrating lymphocytes in oesophageal squamous cell carcinoma. MiXCR was run by TCRdb on the PCR reads, yielding one entry per CDR3 protein. The data contain roughly 9,000 distinct CDR3 sequences, around three fifths of them singletons. Sequenced material: esophageal tumor tissue. These receptors all stem from a female donor with esophageal squamous cell carcinoma. Each CDR3 is given with its conserved first and last residue. D genes are given only for firm matches. Only some rows state a clone size, as once, few, many or a class for expanded clones.

j_call: TRBJ2-3
v_call: TRBV7-7
d_call: .
clone_size: medium-sized
cdr3_aa: CASSLSGTDTQYF
cdr3_nt: TGTGCTAGCAGCTTAAGCGGCACAGATACGCAGTATTTT

j_call: TRBJ1-5
v_call: TRBV6-1
d_call: .
clone_size: .
cdr3_aa: CASTPGSLNQPQHF
cdr3_nt: TGTGCCAGCACGCCAGGGAGCCTCAATCAGCCCCAGCATTTT

j_call: TRBJ2-7
v_call: TRBV7-3
d_call: TRBD2
clone_size: .
cdr3_aa: CASSIGTSGVNEQYF
cdr3_nt: TGTGCCAGCAGCATAGGGACTAGCGGAGTTAATGAGCAGTACTTC

j_call: TRBJ1-2
v_call: TRBV7-6
d_call: .
clone_size: .
cdr3_aa: CASSRDNYGYTF
cdr3_nt: TGTGCCAGCAGCCGGGACAACTATGGCTACACCTTC

j_call: TRBJ2-7
v_call: TRBV10-2
d_call: TRBD2
clone_size: .
cdr3_aa: CASTTSGNRYNEQYF
cdr3_nt: TGCGCCAGCACTACAAGCGGGAATCGGTACAATGAGCAGTACTTC

j_call: TRBJ2-3
v_call: TRBV5-5
d_call: .
clone_size: .
cdr3_aa: CASSLGAFSSTDTQYF
cdr3_nt: TGTGCCAGCAGCTTGGGGGCATTTTCTAGCACAGATACGCAGTATTTT

j_call: TRBJ2-7
v_call: TRBV11-3
d_call: TRBD2
clone_size: many
cdr3_aa: CASSLRSSGRYNEQYF
cdr3_nt: TGTGCCAGCAGCCTGCGGAGTAGCGGGAGATACAATGAGCAGTACTTC

j_call: TRBJ2-7
v_call: TRBV27
d_call: TRBD2
clone_size: .
cdr3_aa: CASRREGGLAGGSLNF
cdr3_nt: TGTGCCAGCAGACGGGAAGGAGGACTAGCGGGAGGTTCCCTAAACTTC

j_call: TRBJ2-1
v_call: TRBV6-1
d_call: TRBD2
clone_size: once
cdr3_aa: CASSSPSSGSSYNEQFF
cdr3_nt: TGTGCCAGCAGTTCGCCCTCTAGCGGGAGCTCCTACAATGAGCAGTTCTTC

j_call: TRBJ1-6
v_call: TRBV2
d_call: .
clone_size: few
cdr3_aa: CASRWGGLDSPLHF
cdr3_nt: TGTGCCAGCAGGTGGGGGGGGCTCGATTCACCCCTCCACTTT

j_call: TRBJ2-3
v_call: TRBV27
d_call: TRBD1
clone_size: .
cdr3_aa: CASSITGTGGLNTQYF
cdr3_nt: TGTGCCAGCAGTATAACCGGGACAGGGGGTTTGAATACGCAGTATTTT

j_call: TRBJ2-5
v_call: TRBV7-8
d_call: .
clone_size: .
cdr3_aa: CASGYRGGTQYNEQYF
cdr3_nt: TGTGCCAGCGGGTATAGGGGTGGGACTCAGTACAATGAGCAGTACTTC

j_call: TRBJ2-7
v_call: TRBV7-6
d_call: TRBD1
clone_size: .
cdr3_aa: CASSLMSGQGPAYEQYF
cdr3_nt: TGTGCCAGCAGCTTAATGTCGGGACAGGGACCAGCCTACGAGCAGTACTTC

j_call: TRBJ2-7
v_call: TRBV7-3
d_call: TRBD1
clone_size: medium-sized
cdr3_aa: CASSLGQGPHEQYF
cdr3_nt: TGTGCCAGCAGCTTGGGACAGGGGCCCCATGAGCAGTACTTC

j_call: TRBJ1-1
v_call: TRBV7-8
d_call: .
clone_size: .
cdr3_aa: CASSLEQTRKAFF
cdr3_nt: TGTGCCAGCAGCTTAGAACAGACGAGAAAAGCTTTCTTT

j_call: TRBJ1-4
v_call: TRBV12-3/TRBV12-4
d_call: .
clone_size: .
cdr3_aa: CASRRQRQKLFF
cdr3_nt: TGTGCCAGCAGGAGGCAGCGGCAAAAACTGTTTTTT

j_call: TRBJ2-1
v_call: TRBV7-6
d_call: .
clone_size: .
cdr3_aa: CASSFQSYNEQFF
cdr3_nt: TGTGCCAGCAGCTTTCAGTCGTACAATGAGCAGTTCTTC